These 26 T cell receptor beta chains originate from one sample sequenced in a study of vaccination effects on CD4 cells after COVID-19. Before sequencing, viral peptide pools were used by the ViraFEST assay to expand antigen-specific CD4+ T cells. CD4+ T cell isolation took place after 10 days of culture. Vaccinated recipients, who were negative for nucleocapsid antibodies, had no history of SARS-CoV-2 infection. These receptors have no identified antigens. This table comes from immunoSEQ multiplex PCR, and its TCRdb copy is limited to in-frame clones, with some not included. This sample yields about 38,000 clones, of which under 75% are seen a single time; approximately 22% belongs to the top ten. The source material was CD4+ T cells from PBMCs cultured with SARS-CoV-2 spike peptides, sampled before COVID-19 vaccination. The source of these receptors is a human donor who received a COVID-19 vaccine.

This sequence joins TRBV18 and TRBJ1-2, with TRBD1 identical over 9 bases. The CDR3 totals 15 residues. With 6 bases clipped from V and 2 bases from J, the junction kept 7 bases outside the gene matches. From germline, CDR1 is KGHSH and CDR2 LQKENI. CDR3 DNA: TGTGCCAGCTCTCCCGGGACAGGGAGAAACTATGGCTACACCTTC. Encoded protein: CASSPGTGRNYGYTF.

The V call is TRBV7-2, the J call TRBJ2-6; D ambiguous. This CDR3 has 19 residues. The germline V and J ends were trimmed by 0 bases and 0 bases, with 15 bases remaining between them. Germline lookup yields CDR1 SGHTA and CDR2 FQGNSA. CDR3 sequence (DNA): TGTGCCAGCAGCTTAGCGGCTTTGGGCGGAAGCTCTGGGGCCAACGTCCTGACTTTC. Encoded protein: CASSLAALGGSSGANVLTF.

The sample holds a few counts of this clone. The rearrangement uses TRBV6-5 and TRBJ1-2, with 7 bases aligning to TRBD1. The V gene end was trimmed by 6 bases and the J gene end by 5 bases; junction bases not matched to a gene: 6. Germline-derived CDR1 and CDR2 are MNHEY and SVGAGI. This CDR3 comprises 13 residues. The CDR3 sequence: CASSLGTAYGYTF. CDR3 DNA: TGTGCCAGCAGCCTAGGGACAGCTTATGGCTACACCTTC.

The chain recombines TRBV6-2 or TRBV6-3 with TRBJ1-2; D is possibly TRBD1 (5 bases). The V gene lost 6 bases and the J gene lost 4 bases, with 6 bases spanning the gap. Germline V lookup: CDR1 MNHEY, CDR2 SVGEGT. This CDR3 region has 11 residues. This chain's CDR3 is CASSGGYGYTF. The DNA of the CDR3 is TGTGCCAGCAGCGGGGGCTATGGCTACACCTTC.

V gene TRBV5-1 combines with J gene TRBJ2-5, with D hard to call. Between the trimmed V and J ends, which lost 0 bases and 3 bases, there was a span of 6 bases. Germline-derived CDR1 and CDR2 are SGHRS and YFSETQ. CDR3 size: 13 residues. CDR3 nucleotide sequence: TGCGCCAGCAGCTTGGAAGGCAAAGAGACCCAGTACTTC. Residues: CASSLEGKETQYF. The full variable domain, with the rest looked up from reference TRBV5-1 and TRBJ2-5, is KAGVTQTPRYLIKTRGQQVTLSCSPISGHRSVSWYQQTPGQGLQFLFEYFSETQRNKGNFPGRFSGRQFSNSRSEMNVSTLELGDSALYLCASSLEGKETQYFGPGTRLLVL.

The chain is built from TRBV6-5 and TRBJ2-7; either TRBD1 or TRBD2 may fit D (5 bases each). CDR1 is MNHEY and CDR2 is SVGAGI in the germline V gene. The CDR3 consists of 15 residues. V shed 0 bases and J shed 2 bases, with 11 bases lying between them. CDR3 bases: TGTGCCAGCAGTTACTCGTACTGGGGGACCTACGAGCAGTACTTC. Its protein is CASSYSYWGTYEQYF.

CDR3 protein: CSALTPHEQYF. In DNA, the CDR3 is TGCAGTGCTTTAACACCCCACGAGCAGTACTTC. The V and J genes are TRBV20-1 and TRBJ2-7; D is unresolved. This CDR3 spans 11 amino acids. Germline CDR1 and CDR2: DFQATT and SNEGSKA (reference sequence). V was clipped by 5 bases and J by 5 bases, with 10 bases between them.

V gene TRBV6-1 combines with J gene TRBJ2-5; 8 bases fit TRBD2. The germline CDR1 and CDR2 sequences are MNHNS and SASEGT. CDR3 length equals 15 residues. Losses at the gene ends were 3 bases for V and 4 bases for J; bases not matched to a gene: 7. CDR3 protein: CASSEGLAGGETQYF. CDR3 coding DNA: TGTGCCAGCAGTGAGGGTCTTGCGGGAGGAGAGACCCAGTACTTC.

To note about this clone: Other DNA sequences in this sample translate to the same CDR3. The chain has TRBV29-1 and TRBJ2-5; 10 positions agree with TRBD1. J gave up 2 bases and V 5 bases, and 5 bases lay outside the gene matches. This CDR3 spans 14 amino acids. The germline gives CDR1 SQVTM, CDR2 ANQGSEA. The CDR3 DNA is TGCAGCGTTAAGGACAGGGGGGGGCAAGAGACCCAGTACTTC. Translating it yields CSVKDRGGQETQYF.

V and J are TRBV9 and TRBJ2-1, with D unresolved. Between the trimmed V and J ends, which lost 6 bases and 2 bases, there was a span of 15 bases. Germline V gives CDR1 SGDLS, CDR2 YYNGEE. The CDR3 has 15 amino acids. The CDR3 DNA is TGTGCCAGCACCTACCGAGACGCTCCCTACAATGAGCAGTTCTTC. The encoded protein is CASTYRDAPYNEQFF.

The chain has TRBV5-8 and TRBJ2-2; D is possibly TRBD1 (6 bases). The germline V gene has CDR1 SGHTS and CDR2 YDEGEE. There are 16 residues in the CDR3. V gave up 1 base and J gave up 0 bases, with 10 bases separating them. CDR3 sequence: CASSLLGTTNTGELFF. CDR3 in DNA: TGTGCCAGCAGCTTGCTCGGGACAACGAACACCGGGGAGCTGTTTTTT. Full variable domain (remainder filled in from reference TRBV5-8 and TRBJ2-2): EAGVTQSPTHLIKTRGQQATLRCSPISGHTSVYWYQQALGLGLQFLLWYDEGEERNRGNFPPRFSGRQFPNYSSELNVNALELEDSALYLCASSLLGTTNTGELFFGEGSRLTVL.

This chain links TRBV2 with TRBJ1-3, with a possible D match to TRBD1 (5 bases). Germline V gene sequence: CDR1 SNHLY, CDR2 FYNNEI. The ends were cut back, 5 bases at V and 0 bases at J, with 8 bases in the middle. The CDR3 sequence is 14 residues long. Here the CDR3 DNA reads TGTGCCAGCAGTCGGGACGGCTCTGGAAACACCATATATTTT. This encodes CASSRDGSGNTIYF.

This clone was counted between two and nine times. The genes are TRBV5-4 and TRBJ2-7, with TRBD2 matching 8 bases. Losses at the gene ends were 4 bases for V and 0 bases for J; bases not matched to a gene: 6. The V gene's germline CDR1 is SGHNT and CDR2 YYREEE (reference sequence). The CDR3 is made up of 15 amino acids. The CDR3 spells CASSRPGTSSYEQYF. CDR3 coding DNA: TGTGCCAGCAGCCGTCCCGGGACTAGCTCCTACGAGCAGTACTTC.

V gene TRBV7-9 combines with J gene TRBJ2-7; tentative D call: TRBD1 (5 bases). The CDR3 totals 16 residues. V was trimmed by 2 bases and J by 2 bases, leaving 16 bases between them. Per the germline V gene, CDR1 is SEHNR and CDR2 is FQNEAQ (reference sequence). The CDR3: CASSLIGWGSTYEQYF. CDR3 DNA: TGTGCCAGCAGCTTAATAGGGTGGGGCAGTACCTACGAGCAGTACTTC.

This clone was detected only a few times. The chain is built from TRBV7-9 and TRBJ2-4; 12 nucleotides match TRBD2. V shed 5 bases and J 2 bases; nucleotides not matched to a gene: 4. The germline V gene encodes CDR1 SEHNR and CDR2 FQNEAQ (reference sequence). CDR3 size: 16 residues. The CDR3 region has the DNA TGTGCCAGCAGCAAACTAGCGGGGGGATCCAAAAACATTCAGTACTTC. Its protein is CASSKLAGGSKNIQYF. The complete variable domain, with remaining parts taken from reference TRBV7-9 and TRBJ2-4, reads DTGVSQNPRHKITKRGQNVTFRCDPISEHNRLYWYRQTLGQGPEFLTYFQNEAQLEKSRLLSDRFSAERPKGSFSTLEIQRTEQGDSAMYLCASSKLAGGSKNIQYFGAGTRLSVL.

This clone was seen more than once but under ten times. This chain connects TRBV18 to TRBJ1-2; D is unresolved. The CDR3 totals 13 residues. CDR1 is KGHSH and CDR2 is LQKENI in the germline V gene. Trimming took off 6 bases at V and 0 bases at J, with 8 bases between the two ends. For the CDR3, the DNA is TGTGCCAGCTCCCAGATGTCTAACTATGGCTACACCTTC. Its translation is CASSQMSNYGYTF.

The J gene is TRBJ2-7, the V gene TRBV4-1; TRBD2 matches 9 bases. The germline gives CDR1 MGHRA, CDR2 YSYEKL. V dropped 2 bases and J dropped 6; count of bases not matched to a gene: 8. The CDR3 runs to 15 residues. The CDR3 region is CASSQPGLAFGEQYF. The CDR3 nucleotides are TGCGCCAGCAGCCAACCGGGACTAGCATTTGGCGAGCAGTACTTC.

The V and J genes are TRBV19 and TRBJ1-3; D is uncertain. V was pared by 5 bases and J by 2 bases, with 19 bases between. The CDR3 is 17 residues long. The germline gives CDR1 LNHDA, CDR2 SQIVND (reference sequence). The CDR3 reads CASSLSRLIMTGNTIYF. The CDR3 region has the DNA TGTGCCAGTAGTCTTTCACGCCTCATCATGACTGGAAACACCATATATTTT.

CDR3 coding DNA: TGTGCCAGCAGTTCATTTTTGGGGGAAGGAACAGATACGCAGTATTTT. It encodes CASSSFLGEGTDTQYF. The chain employs TRBV27 and TRBJ2-3, with D perhaps TRBD1 or TRBD2 (5 bases each). Germline V lookup: CDR1 MNHEY, CDR2 SMNVEV (reference sequence). CDR3 length: 16 amino acids. V was pared by 4 bases and J by 3 bases, with 17 bases between.

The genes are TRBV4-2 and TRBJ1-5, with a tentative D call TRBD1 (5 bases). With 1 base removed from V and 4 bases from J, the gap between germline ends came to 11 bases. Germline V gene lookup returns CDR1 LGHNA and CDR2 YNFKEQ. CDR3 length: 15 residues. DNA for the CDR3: TGTGCCAGCAGCCAAGGCACCCGGGGGAATCAGCCCCAGCATTTT. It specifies CASSQGTRGNQPQHF.

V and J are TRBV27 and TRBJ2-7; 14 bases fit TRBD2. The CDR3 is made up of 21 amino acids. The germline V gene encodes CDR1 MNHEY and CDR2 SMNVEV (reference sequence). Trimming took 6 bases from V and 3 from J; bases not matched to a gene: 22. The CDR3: CASRRRVAPGLAGGEGYEQYF. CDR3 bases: TGTGCCAGCAGACGAAGGGTGGCACCCGGACTAGCGGGAGGCGAGGGCTACGAGCAGTACTTC.

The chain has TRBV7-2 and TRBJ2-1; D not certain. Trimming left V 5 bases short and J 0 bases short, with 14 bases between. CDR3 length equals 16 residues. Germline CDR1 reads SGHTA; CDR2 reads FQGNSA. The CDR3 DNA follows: TGTGCCAGCAGCCTGAGGAGCCACAGCTCCTACAATGAGCAGTTCTTC. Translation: CASSLRSHSSYNEQFF.

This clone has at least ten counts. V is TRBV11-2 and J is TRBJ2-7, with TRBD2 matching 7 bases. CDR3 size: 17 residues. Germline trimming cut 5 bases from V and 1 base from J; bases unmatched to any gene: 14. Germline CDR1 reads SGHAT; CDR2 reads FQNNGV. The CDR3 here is CASSPLQGGRPSYEQYF. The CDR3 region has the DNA TGTGCCAGCAGCCCCCTTCAGGGAGGGCGGCCATCCTACGAGCAGTACTTC.

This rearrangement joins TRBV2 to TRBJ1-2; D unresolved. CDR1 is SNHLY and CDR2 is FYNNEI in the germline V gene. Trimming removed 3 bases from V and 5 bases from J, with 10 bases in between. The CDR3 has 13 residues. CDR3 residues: CASSDSTVYGYTF. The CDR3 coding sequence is TGTGCCAGCAGTGATTCAACAGTATATGGCTACACCTTC.

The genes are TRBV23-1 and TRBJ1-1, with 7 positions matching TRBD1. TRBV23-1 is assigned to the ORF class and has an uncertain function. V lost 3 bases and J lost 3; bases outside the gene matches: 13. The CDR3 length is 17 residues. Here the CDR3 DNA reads TGCGCCAGCAGTCATTGGGCCCTCGGAAGGGGGCACACTGAAGCTTTCTTT. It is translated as CASSHWALGRGHTEAFF.

As DNA, the CDR3 is TGTGCCAGCAGGGGACTAGCGGGAGGGCGTGGGTTCTTC. This sequence encodes CASRGLAGGRGFF. The gene calls are TRBV6-5 and TRBJ2-1, with 16 bases lining up with TRBD2. The CDR3 extends over 13 amino acids. The ends lost 6 bases at V and 15 bases at J; junction bases unmatched: 5. The germline V gene has CDR1 MNHEY and CDR2 SVGAGI.